This T cell receptor (beta chain) came from a study of identical twins (dated by TCRdb to 2016 to 2017). Study-level background: TCR alpha and beta repertoires from monozygotic twins, unrelated adults of various ages and cord blood were deep-sequenced to test whether fetal clonotypes persist. Replicate twin experiments were performed at different times using different library preparation protocols to rule out contamination. General findings and caveats noted by the study authors: Abundant cord blood beta clonotypes carried fewer insertions; young adult naive repertoires showed a weaker similar trend, while memory repertoires showed none. Out-of-frame TCR alpha sharing in monozygotic twins was systematically underestimated by recombination models, whereas sharing between unrelated individuals was in agreement with the recombination models. Invariant T cells such as MAIT and iNKT could partly confound zero-insertion analyses, though diverse VJ usage argued against this for most clonotypes. Because the same donors could not be followed over many years, conclusions were based on cross-sectional statistical analysis. Out-of-frame TCR alpha sequences shared between twins showed an excess of low generation-probability sequences compared with coincidental sharing between unrelated individuals. In beta out-of-frame sequences, excess twin sharing was weaker, because having fewer shared sequences lowered the signal-to-noise ratio.

Measured from the cysteine to the phenylalanine, the CDR3 is 14 residues long. The entry retains the CDR3 DNA only, 42 bases that are in frame from base 1. V and J are truncated by 8 bases and 6 bases respectively, leaving an intervening sequence of 16 bases. This clonotype has a count of ten or more. Which antigen it targets is not known. No base quality values were provided; no much bigger clone lies one nucleotide off. Every donor was a healthy Caucasian. The twin cohort comprised three pairs of female monozygotic twins, all aged about 18 to 30 years. Peripheral blood mononuclear cells were the source from which RNA for the TCR libraries was isolated. The library was built by means of 5' RACE. The sample was run on an Illumina HiSeq 2000. Template switching added a universal primer binding site, and the final cDNA carried a unique molecular identifier that allowed TCR cDNA molecules to be counted accurately. First-strand cDNA for TCR alpha and beta chains was synthesized from specific primers in the conserved constant-segment region. To control for contamination, each cDNA library was double barcoded with a SMART-Mk sample barcode plus Illumina barcodes. TruSeq adapter sequences, together with Illumina sample barcodes, were added in two successive PCR steps. The TCR alpha and beta cDNA libraries were sequenced on the Illumina HiSeq platform using custom primers. Per the source publication's procedure: MiGEC processed the raw reads to extract unique molecular identifiers, while MiXCR was used to determine the CDR3 positions. Recombination models were inferred per individual with the repgenHMM and IGoR tools using an EM algorithm. Shared clonotypes were analyzed with the tcR package in R, and sharing was normalized by the product of cloneset sizes. To study raw recombination without the effects of thymic and clonal selection, out-of-frame nonproductive sequences were analyzed. TCRdb reran the public reads through fastp at Q25 and MiXCR, keeping productive beta chains. Entries that share a CDR3 protein sequence are merged under the most common genes and DNA. None of the V and J calls come from the authors' own analysis; TCRdb made them. The sample table shows about 890,000 distinct CDR3 sequences, and 9% to 15% are seen once. 1.5% to 2% of the sample belongs to the ten largest clones.

These data were also reused for a study on yellow fever vaccine responses in identical twins. Per the second study: The authors reported that the T cell response to vaccination in identical twins appeared partly convergent and partly personalized. Focusing on identical twins, the study followed the T cell clones that responded to the vaccine, and did so with precision.

The sequenced sample consisted of PBMCs. The clonotype was recovered from a woman aged 18 to 35 in good health. The rearrangement joined TRBV12-3 or TRBV12-4 to TRBJ2-2; the D gene is not confidently resolved. DNA sequence: TGTGCCAGCGGCCTTATGGGTGGTTCCGGGGAGCTGTTTTTT. This translates into CASGLMGGSGELFF.